This is a list of T cell receptor beta chains from one sample in a study of blood T cell repertoires in COVID-19. Data came from immunoSEQ multiplex PCR; TCRdb stores just in-frame clones and leaves some out. The sample holds around 220,000 clones, roughly four fifths seen once. Sequences were obtained from peripheral blood. These receptors were collected from a woman aged 80 or over with COVID-19, enrolled during active disease. Both conserved end residues are part of each CDR3. A D gene is named only where the DNA matches it firmly. Clone size is given for some rows only: seen once, a few or many times, or a class if the clone is expanded.

>14|TRBJ1-4|.|TRBD1|TRBV28
TGTGCCAGCAGTTCACAGGGGGCGGATGAAAAACTGTTTTTT
CASSSQGADEKLFF
>15|TRBJ1-2|.|TRBD1|TRBV5-8
TGTGCCAGCAGCTCCTGGGACAGGTACCTCTATGGCTACACCTTC
CASSSWDRYLYGYTF
>15|TRBJ1-1|.|.|TRBV9
TGTGCCAGCAGCATGCAACCGGGCACAGGCGCTGAAGCTTTCTTT
CASSMQPGTGAEAFF
>15|TRBJ1-1|.|.|TRBV4-1
TGCGCCAGCAGCCAAGGGGCGGGACGAAACACTGAAGCTTTCTTT
CASSQGAGRNTEAFF
>14|TRBJ2-1|.|TRBD1|TRBV3-1/TRBV3-2
TGTGCCAGCAGCCCCCAACCGACAGGGAGTAAGCAGTTCTTC
CASSPQPTGSKQFF
>12|TRBJ1-5|.|.|TRBV2
TGTGCCAGCAGCGGGGGCAATCAGCCCCAGCATTTT
CASSGGNQPQHF
>13|TRBJ1-5|.|.|TRBV5-4
TGTGCCAGCAGTTGGGGGGGGAATCAGCCCCAGCATTTT
CASSWGGNQPQHF
>15|TRBJ2-1|.|TRBD1|TRBV25-1
TGTGCCAGCAGTGCTGAGACAGGGGGAAGCTTTCCTCTGTTCTTC
CASSAETGGSFPLFF
>14|TRBJ2-1|.|.|TRBV3-1/TRBV3-2
TGTGCCACCCAACGAGGGGGGGCACACAATGAGCAGTTCTTC
CATQRGGAHNEQFF
>14|TRBJ1-4|.|.|TRBV29-1
TGCAGCGTCTCAAGGGGAGGTGGGGATGAAAAACTGTTTTTT
CSVSRGGGDEKLFF
>17|TRBJ2-1|.|.|TRBV4-1
TGCGCCAGCAGCCAAGACACGCGGGCCTTCTTCTACAATGAGCAGTTCTTC
CASSQDTRAFFYNEQFF
>15|TRBJ2-1|.|.|TRBV24-1
TGTGCCACCGGTGATGCCGGCGCGGGCTACAATGAGCAGTTCTTC
CATGDAGAGYNEQFF
>11|TRBJ2-1|.|.|TRBV10-3
TGTGCCATCAGTGAGTCAGGGGTGCAGTTCTTC
CAISESGVQFF
>15|TRBJ1-2|.|TRBD1|TRBV2
TGTGCCAGCAGCCCTGGGACAGGGAAGGGCTATGGCTACACCTTC
CASSPGTGKGYGYTF
>17|TRBJ1-2|.|TRBD1|TRBV3-1/TRBV3-2
TGTGCCAGCAGCCAGACCGGGACAGGGGGACTCAACTATGGCTACACCTTC
CASSQTGTGGLNYGYTF
>14|TRBJ1-2|.|.|TRBV6-6
TGTGCCAGCACCCAGACGGAGGGGTCTAGTGGCTACACCTTC
CASTQTEGSSGYTF
>17|TRBJ1-6|.|TRBD1|TRBV10-3
TGTGCCATCAGGGGGACAGGTTCGAGCTCCTATAATTCACCCCTCCACTTT
CAIRGTGSSSYNSPLHF
>12|TRBJ1-2|.|TRBD1|TRBV18
TGTGCCAGCTCAAAGGACAGGGACGGCTACACCTTC
CASSKDRDGYTF
>14|TRBJ2-3|.|.|TRBV2
TGTGCCAGCAGGGCCAGGGGTTTCACAGATACGCAGTATTTT
CASRARGFTDTQYF
>15|TRBJ2-3|.|TRBD2|TRBV10-3
TGTGCCATCAGTGACTCTAGCGGGGACACAGATACGCAGTATTTT
CAISDSSGDTDTQYF
>13|TRBJ1-2|.|.|TRBV28
TGTGCGTACACGGACAAGACCGACTATGGCTACACCTTC
CAYTDKTDYGYTF
>16|TRBJ2-1|.|TRBD2|TRBV15
TGTGCCACCCAAGCGGGACTAGCGGGGGGGCCGAATGAGCAGTTCTTC
CATQAGLAGGPNEQFF
>14|TRBJ2-7|.|.|TRBV5-6
TGTGCCAGCAGCGACTCGGCCGCAGGGAACGAGCAGTACTTC
CASSDSAAGNEQYF
>12|TRBJ1-2|.|.|TRBV18
TGTGCCAGCTCAGCAGGGATTCGCGGCTACACCTTC
CASSAGIRGYTF
>16|TRBJ1-4|.|.|TRBV7-6
TGTGCCAGCAGCCGGGGGGGAGGTTCAACTAATGAAAAACTGTTTTTT
CASSRGGGSTNEKLFF
>14|TRBJ2-1|once|TRBD1|TRBV27
TGTGCCAGCAGTTACTTACAAGGGGGCGGCGAGCAGTTCTTC
CASSYLQGGGEQFF
>13|TRBJ2-7|.|TRBD1|TRBV29-1
TGCAGCGGCGGGACAGGTCTTACCTACGAGCAGTACTTC
CSGGTGLTYEQYF
>13|TRBJ2-7|.|TRBD1|TRBV29-1
TGCAGCGTCGCCCCCGGGACAGGCCACGAGCAGTACTTC
CSVAPGTGHEQYF
>14|TRBJ1-3|.|.|TRBV5-4
TGTGCCAGCAGCTTGGAGAGCTCTGGAAACACCATATATTTT
CASSLESSGNTIYF
>14|TRBJ1-3|.|.|TRBV2
TGTGCCAGCAGTGAGGGCAGCTCTGGAAACACCATATATTTT
CASSEGSSGNTIYF
>14|TRBJ1-4|.|TRBD1|TRBV6-5
TGTGCCAGCAGAGGACAGGGCGGAAGCGAAAAACTGTTTTTT
CASRGQGGSEKLFF
>16|TRBJ2-5|.|.|TRBV7-6
TGTGCCAGCAGCTTATCCGGGACACTAGAGGGAGAGACCCAGTACTTC
CASSLSGTLEGETQYF
>14|TRBJ2-2|.|TRBD2|TRBV9
TGTGCCAGCGGGGGACTAGCGGGGACCGGGGAGCTGTTTTTT
CASGGLAGTGELFF
>14|TRBJ1-6|.|.|TRBV6-4
TGTGCCAGCAGTCCGGGACAATCGAATTCACCCCTCCACTTT
CASSPGQSNSPLHF
>16|TRBJ1-6|.|.|TRBV18
TGTGCCAGCTCACCGGGACCGGGGGGCAGGAATTCACCCCTCCACTTT
CASSPGPGGRNSPLHF
>19|TRBJ2-7|.|.|TRBV11-3
TGTGCCAGCAGCTTAGCCCGTCTCCGGGAAACCCAAGTCTCCTACGAGCAGTACTTC
CASSLARLRETQVSYEQYF
>14|TRBJ2-5|.|TRBD2|TRBV9
TGTGCCAGCAGCGTTAGCGGGGGTCAAGAGACCCAGTACTTC
CASSVSGGQETQYF
>16|TRBJ1-5|.|TRBD1|TRBV28
TGTGCCAGCAGTCCAATCGGGGACAGGAATAATCAGCCCCAGCATTTT
CASSPIGDRNNQPQHF